This section outlines one TCR beta chain sequence together with its context. TCRdb keeps only in-frame clones here, not all; method: immunoSEQ multiplex PCR. The table lists approximately 75,000 clones, more than 90% of them singletons. V was pared by 2 bases and J by 3 bases, with 11 bases between. The CDR3 is 14 residues long. Germline assignment: CDR1 MNHEY and CDR2 SVGAGI. This entry belongs to a study of technical replicates of blood from a few donors. The rearrangement joins TRBV6-5 to TRBJ2-7, with D perhaps matching TRBD2 (5 bases). Sequences were obtained from T cells isolated from PBMCs. The clonotype originates from a human donor in good health. This chain's CDR3 is CASSYRGLYYEQYF. Written as DNA, the CDR3 is TGTGCCAGCAGTTACCGAGGACTGTACTACGAGCAGTACTTC.